The TCR beta chain under discussion was sequenced for a study of control samples from healthy donors and cancer patients. Here immunoSEQ multiplex PCR was the method, and the copy in TCRdb shows in-frame clones only, minus some. The sample has about 26,000 clones, approximately 78% seen once. CDR3 length: 14 amino acids. CDR1 is SSHAT, CDR2 FNYEAQ, per germline (reference sequence). V lost 4 bases and J lost 5, with 14 bases in between. The chain combines TRBV7-7 with TRBJ2-5, with no clear D. Sample: PBMCs. This receptor was taken from a man in his fifties or sixties with colorectal cancer. The CDR3 sequence is CASSSSLGTETQYF. In DNA form, the CDR3 reads TGTGCCAGCAGCTCGTCTTTGGGTACGGAGACCCAGTACTTC.